This entry describes one T cell receptor (beta chain). This sample is drawn from a study of post-analysis software for immune sequencing data. Unique molecular identifiers were carried by the TCR beta cDNA libraries. A single record per CDR3 protein comes from TCRdb applying MiXCR to the PCR reads. The sample has about 160,000 distinct CDR3 sequences; about 34% are singletons. This CDR3 comprises 14 residues. Deletions cut 5 bases from V and 0 bases from J, with 11 bases between. CDR1 and CDR2 (germline): SQVTM, ANQGSEA. The sample here was blood, taken after autologous hematopoietic stem cell transplantation. This chain connects TRBV29-1 to TRBJ1-3; possibly TRBD1 for D (6 bases). The sequence came from a girl aged 10 to 17 with multiple sclerosis. The CDR3: CSVRQGISGNTIYF. The CDR3 coding sequence is TGCAGCGTTCGGCAGGGGATCTCTGGAAACACCATATATTTT.